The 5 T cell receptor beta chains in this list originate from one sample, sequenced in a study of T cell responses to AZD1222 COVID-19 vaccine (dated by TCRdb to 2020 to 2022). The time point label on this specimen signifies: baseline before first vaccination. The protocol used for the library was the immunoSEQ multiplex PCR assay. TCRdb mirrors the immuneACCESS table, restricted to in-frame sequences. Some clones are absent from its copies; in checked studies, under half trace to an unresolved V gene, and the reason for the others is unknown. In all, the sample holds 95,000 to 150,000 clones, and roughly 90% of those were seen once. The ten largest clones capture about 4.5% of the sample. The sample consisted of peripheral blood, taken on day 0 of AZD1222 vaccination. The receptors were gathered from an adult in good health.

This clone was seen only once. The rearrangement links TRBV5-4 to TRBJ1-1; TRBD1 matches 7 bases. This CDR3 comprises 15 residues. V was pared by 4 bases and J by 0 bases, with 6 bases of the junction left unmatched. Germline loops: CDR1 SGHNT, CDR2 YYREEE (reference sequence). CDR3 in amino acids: CASSNDRVMNTEAFF. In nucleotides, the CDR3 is TGTGCCAGCAGCAATGACAGGGTCATGAACACTGAAGCTTTCTTT.

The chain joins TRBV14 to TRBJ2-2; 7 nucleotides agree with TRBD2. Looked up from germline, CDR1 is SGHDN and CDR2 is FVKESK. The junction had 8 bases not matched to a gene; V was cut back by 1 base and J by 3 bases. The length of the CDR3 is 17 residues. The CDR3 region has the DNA TGTGCCAGCAGCCAAGCCTTGACTAGCATCGACACCGGGGAGCTGTTTTTT. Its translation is CASSQALTSIDTGELFF.

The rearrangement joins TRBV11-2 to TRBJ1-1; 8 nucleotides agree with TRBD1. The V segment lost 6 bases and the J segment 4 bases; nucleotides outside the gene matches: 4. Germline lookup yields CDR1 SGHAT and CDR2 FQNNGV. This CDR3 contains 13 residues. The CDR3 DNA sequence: TGTGCCAGCAGGAAACAGGGGGGCACTGAAGCTTTCTTT. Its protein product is CASRKQGGTEAFF. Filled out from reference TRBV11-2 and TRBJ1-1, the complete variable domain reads EAGVAQSPRYKIIEKRQSVAFWCNPISGHATLYWYQQILGQGPKLLIQFQNNGVVDDSQLPKDRFSAERLKGVDSTLKIQPAKLEDSAVYLCASRKQGGTEAFFGQGTRLTVV.

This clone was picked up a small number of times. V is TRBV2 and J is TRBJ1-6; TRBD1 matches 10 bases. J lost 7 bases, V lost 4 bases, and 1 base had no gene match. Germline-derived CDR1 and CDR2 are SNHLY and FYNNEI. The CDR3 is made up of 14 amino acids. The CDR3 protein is CASSATGGNSPLHF. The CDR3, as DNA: TGTGCCAGCAGTGCGACAGGGGGCAATTCACCCCTCCACTTT.

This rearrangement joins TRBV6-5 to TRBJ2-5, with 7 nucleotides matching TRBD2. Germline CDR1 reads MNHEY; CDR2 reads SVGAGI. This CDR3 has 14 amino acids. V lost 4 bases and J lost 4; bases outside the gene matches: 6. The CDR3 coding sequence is TGTGCCAGCAGTTTTGCGGGAGAGGGAGAGACCCAGTACTTC. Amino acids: CASSFAGEGETQYF.